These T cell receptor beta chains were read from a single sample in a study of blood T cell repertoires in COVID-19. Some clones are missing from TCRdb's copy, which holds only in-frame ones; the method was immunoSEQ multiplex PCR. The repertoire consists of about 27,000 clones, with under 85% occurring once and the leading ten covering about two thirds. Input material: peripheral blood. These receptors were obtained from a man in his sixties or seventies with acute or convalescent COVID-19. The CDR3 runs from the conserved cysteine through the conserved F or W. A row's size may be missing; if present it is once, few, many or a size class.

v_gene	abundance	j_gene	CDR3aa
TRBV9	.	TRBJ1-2	CASSVGDQGLDYGYTF
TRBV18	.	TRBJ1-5	CASSPPSGGNQPQHF
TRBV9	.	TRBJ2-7	CASSVGGQGLTYEQYF
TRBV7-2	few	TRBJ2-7	CASSSSGSTYEQYF
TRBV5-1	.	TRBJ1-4	CASSLAAGNEKLFF
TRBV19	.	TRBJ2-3	CASSGSGHPSADTQYF
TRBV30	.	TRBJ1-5	CAWSVGTMEGPQHF
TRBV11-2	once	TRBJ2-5	CASSLVGGFQETQYF
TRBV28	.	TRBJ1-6	CASRPGGSYNSPLHF
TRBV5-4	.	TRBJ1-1	CASSRGQGWEAFF
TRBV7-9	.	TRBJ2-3	CASSGASGVTDTQYF
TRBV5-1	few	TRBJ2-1	CASSLVTNEQFF
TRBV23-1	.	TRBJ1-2	CASSQSPNRGSKTGLQNYGYTF
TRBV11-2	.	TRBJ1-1	CASSLESVSEAFF
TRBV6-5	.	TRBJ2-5	CASSYSTDRGETQYF
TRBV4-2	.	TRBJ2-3	CASSPGTGELDTQYF
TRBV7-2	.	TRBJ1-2	CASSSGPNAYGYTF
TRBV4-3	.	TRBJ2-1	CASSQGDYAYNEQFF
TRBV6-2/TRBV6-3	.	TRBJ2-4	CASSDLRGSGAKNIQYF
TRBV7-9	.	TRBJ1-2	CASSLATGGKDGYTF
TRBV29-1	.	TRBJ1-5	CSVGGSTEEPQHF
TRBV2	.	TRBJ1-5	CASSGGRVDNQPQHF
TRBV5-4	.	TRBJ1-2	CASSSRDRENYGYTF
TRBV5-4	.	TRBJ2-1	CASSLGGREVQFF
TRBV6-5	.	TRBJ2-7	CASSYQYEQYF
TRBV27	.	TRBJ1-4	CASSLGSTNEKLFF
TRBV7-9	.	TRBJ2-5	CASSRPGTTRETQYF
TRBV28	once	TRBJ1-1	CASSETGNTEAFF
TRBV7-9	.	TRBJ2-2	CASSPDRGLVTGELFF
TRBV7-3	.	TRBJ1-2	CASSTSGTGHEGYTF
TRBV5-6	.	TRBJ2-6	CASSLAGGANVLTF
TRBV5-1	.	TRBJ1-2	CASSDRTDYGYTF
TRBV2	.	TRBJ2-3	CASSGGRATDTQYF
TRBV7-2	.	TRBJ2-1	CASSLYDSTEQFF
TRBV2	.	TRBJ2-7	CASSVTPVGQGYEQYF
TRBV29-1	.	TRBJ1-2	CSVAPSGDGYTF
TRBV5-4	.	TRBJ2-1	CASRWTSGDYNEQFF
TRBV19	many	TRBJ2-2	CASSDPSSGGKTGELFF
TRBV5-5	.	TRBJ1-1	CASSLGLVGPRRAFF
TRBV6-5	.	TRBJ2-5	CASSSVGGYQETQYF
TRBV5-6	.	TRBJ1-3	CASSPDRGFTGNTIYF
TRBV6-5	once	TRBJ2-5	CASSFGTEGETQYF
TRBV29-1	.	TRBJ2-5	CSGQRGDRGETQYF
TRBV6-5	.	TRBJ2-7	CASSRTSGSYEQYF
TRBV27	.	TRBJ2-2	CASSFRALDRAGTGELFF
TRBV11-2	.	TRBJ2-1	CASSRTRTSYNEQFF
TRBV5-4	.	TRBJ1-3	CASSIGQGRGNTIYF
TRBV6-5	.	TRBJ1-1	CASSSYRQGLTEAFF
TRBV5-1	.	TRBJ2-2	CASSLGGVLNTGELFF
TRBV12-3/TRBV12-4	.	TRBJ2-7	CASRVAHSYEQYF
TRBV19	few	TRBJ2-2	CASTGWTSGRTGELFF
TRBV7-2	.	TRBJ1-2	CASSLDGIYGYTF
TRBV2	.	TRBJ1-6	CASSPQGSGISPLHF
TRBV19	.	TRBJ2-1	CASSPELRYSSYNEQFF
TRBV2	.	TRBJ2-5	CASSEALPGGHF
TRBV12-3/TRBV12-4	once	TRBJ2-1	CASRTSGYNEQFF
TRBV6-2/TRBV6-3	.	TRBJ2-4	CASSYRGPPPNQNIQYF
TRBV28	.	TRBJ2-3	CASRGTSTDTQYF
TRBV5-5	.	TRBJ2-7	CASSLGTLADGYEQYF
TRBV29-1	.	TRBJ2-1	CSADVRAYTQFF